The subject of this entry is one T cell receptor beta chain. CDR1 SGHDT and CDR2 YYEEEE come from the germline V gene. V was trimmed by 5 bases and J by 2 bases, leaving 7 bases between them. The CDR3 sequence is 12 residues long. These data come from a study of OX40 agonist ivuxolimab in advanced cancers. Clones were sequenced by immunoSEQ multiplex PCR, and TCRdb holds only the in-frame ones, with some missing. The sample lists some 94,000 clones, around nine tenths occurring once. The sequencing here drew on CD4+ or CD8+ T cells sorted from blood, taken in a trial of the OX40 agonist ivuxolimab. V and J are TRBV5-6 and TRBJ1-2; D is possibly TRBD1 (6 bases). This TCR was sampled from an adult with an advanced solid tumor such as melanoma, head and neck, liver or kidney cancer. This chain's CDR3 is CASSTGNYGYTF. For the CDR3, the DNA is TGTGCCAGCAGTACAGGGAACTATGGCTACACCTTC.